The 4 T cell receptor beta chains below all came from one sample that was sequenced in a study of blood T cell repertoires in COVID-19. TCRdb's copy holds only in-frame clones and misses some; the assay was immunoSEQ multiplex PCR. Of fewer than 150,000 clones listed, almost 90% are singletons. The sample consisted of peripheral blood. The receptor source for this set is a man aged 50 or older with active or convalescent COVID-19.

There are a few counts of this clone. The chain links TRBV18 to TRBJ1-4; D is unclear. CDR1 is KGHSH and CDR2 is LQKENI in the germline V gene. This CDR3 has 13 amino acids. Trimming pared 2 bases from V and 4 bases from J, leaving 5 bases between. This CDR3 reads CASSPAINEKLFF. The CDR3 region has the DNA TGTGCCAGCTCACCAGCGATTAATGAAAAACTGTTTTTT.

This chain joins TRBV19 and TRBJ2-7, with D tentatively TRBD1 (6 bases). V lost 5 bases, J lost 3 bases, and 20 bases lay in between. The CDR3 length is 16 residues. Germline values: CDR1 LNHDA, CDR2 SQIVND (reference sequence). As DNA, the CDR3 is TGTGCCAGTAGTTCAAGCCGGACTCAAGGGGGCTACGAGCAGTACTTC. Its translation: CASSSSRTQGGYEQYF.

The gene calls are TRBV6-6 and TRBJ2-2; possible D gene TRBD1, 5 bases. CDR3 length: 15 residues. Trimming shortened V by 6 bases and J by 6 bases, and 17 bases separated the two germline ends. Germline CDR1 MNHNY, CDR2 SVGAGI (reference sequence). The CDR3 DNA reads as TGTGCCAGCAGGCGACAGTCTTCGTTCGCCGGGGAGCTGTTTTTT. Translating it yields CASRRQSSFAGELFF.

The CDR3 coding sequence is TGTGCCAGCAGTTACGGACTTCTGAGCGAGAACTATGGCTACACCTTC. Translating gives CASSYGLLSENYGYTF. This chain joins TRBV6-2 or TRBV6-3 and TRBJ1-2; D call uncertain. CDR3 size: 16 residues. Germline-derived CDR1 and CDR2 are MNHEY and SVGEGT. Trimming pared 2 bases from V and 2 bases from J, leaving 15 bases between.